These T cell receptor beta chains were read from a single sample in a study of blood T cell repertoires in COVID-19. The method was immunoSEQ multiplex PCR; TCRdb's version includes in-frame clones alone and lacks a portion of them. The data hold over 100,000 clones, with roughly 89% observed a single time. The sequencing sample was made of peripheral blood. Source of these receptors: a man aged 35 to 55 with acute or convalescent COVID-19. The CDR3 runs from the conserved cysteine through the conserved F or W. The order of the fields is J gene, V gene, clone size, CDR3 length, D gene, CDR3 protein, CDR3 DNA. The D gene is left open where the match is weak. Clone size appears in some rows only: once, few, many, or a class for an expanded clone.

TRBJ1-6 | TRBV30 | . | 13 | . | CAWSGQGGSPLHF | TGTGCCTGGAGTGGGCAGGGAGGGTCACCCCTCCACTTT
TRBJ2-3 | TRBV7-2 | few | 15 | TRBD2 | CASSLGLAGGGTQYF | TGTGCCAGCAGCTTAGGACTAGCGGGGGGAGGTACGCAGTATTTT
TRBJ1-1 | TRBV5-8 | . | 13 | . | CASSFGGNTEAFF | TGTGCCAGCAGCTTCGGAGGAAACACTGAAGCTTTCTTT
TRBJ1-6 | TRBV7-9 | . | 12 | . | CASRLGGSPLHF | TGTGCCAGCAGATTAGGCGGATCACCCCTCCACTTT
TRBJ2-3 | TRBV5-1 | . | 16 | . | CASSLASGPHTDTQYF | TGCGCCAGCAGCCTGGCCTCAGGGCCGCACACAGATACGCAGTATTTT
TRBJ1-6 | TRBV5-4 | . | 14 | . | CASSLFGVDSPLHF | TGTGCCAGCAGCTTGTTCGGGGTAGACTCACCCCTCCACTTT
TRBJ1-2 | TRBV6-4 | . | 15 | TRBD1 | CASSEGTGVNYGYTF | TGTGCCAGCAGTGAAGGGACAGGGGTTAACTATGGCTACACCTTC
TRBJ2-1 | TRBV30 | few | 16 | TRBD2 | CAWSLLLAGGYNEQFF | TGTGCCTGGAGTTTACTACTAGCGGGAGGGTACAATGAGCAGTTCTTC
TRBJ1-4 | TRBV4-1 | . | 13 | TRBD1 | CASSQNRGEKLFF | TGCGCCAGCAGCCAGAACAGGGGGGAAAAACTGTTTTTT
TRBJ1-2 | TRBV29-1 | . | 13 | . | CSVARVPGDGYTF | TGCAGCGTTGCCCGGGTCCCCGGGGATGGCTACACCTTC
TRBJ1-2 | TRBV4-3 | . | 14 | TRBD1 | CASSLQRQGGGYTF | TGCGCCAGCAGCCTACAGAGACAGGGAGGCGGCTACACCTTC
TRBJ2-1 | TRBV9 | . | 17 | TRBD1 | CASSPPRGQIVNNEQFF | TGTGCCAGCAGCCCCCCACGGGGACAGATCGTTAACAATGAGCAGTTCTTC
TRBJ1-1 | TRBV5-4 | . | 15 | TRBD1 | CASSLPGQGVSEAFF | TGTGCCAGCAGCTTACCGGGACAGGGCGTCTCTGAAGCTTTCTTT
TRBJ2-7 | TRBV5-6 | . | 12 | . | CASSFQGYEQYF | TGTGCCAGCAGCTTCCAGGGGTACGAGCAGTACTTC
TRBJ1-2 | TRBV6-2/TRBV6-3 | . | 14 | . | CASSSPPLAGGYTF | TGTGCCAGCAGTTCCCCCCCCCTGGCGGGGGGCTACACCTTC
TRBJ2-7 | TRBV2 | . | 15 | TRBD2 | CASSAPRGGPYEQYF | TGTGCCAGCAGTGCTCCTCGGGGGGGTCCCTACGAGCAGTACTTC
TRBJ1-1 | TRBV7-2 | . | 13 | . | CASSLDAVGEAFF | TGTGCCAGCAGCTTAGACGCGGTAGGTGAAGCTTTCTTT
TRBJ1-2 | TRBV7-9 | . | 16 | . | CASSLDGGPANYGYTF | TGTGCCAGCAGCTTAGACGGCGGGCCTGCTAACTATGGCTACACCTTC
TRBJ2-6 | TRBV18 | . | 18 | TRBD1 | CASSPKDRAGTGANVLTF | TGTGCCAGCTCACCGAAGGACAGGGCTGGTACTGGGGCCAACGTCCTGACTTTC
TRBJ1-2 | TRBV3-1/TRBV3-2 | . | 16 | TRBD1 | CASSQSPGQGRRGYTF | TGTGCCAGCAGCCAATCCCCGGGACAGGGGAGGAGAGGCTACACCTTC
TRBJ1-5 | TRBV10-3 | . | 14 | TRBD1 | CAISAAGGNQPQHF | TGTGCCATCAGTGCGGCAGGGGGAAATCAGCCCCAGCATTTT
TRBJ1-1 | TRBV6-5 | . | 12 | TRBD1 | CASSYPTGEAFF | TGTGCCAGCAGTTACCCGACAGGGGAAGCTTTCTTT
TRBJ2-5 | TRBV5-1 | . | 17 | TRBD2 | CASSPGGASGSLETQYF | TGCGCCAGCAGCCCCGGTGGGGCTAGCGGGAGCCTAGAGACCCAGTACTTC
TRBJ1-1 | TRBV5-1 | . | 14 | . | CASRRTAENTEAFF | TGCGCCAGCAGAAGGACAGCCGAAAACACTGAAGCTTTCTTT
TRBJ1-1 | TRBV4-1 | . | 17 | . | CASFSTGRAGMNTEAFF | TGCGCCAGCTTTTCCACAGGTCGCGCTGGGATGAACACTGAAGCTTTCTTT
TRBJ1-1 | TRBV7-8 | . | 14 | TRBD1 | CASSLDRGPTEAFF | TGTGCCAGCAGCTTAGACAGGGGCCCCACTGAAGCTTTCTTT
TRBJ2-2 | TRBV18 | . | 16 | TRBD2 | CASSPPGLANTGELFF | TGTGCCAGCTCACCACCCGGACTAGCGAACACCGGGGAGCTGTTTTTT
TRBJ1-5 | TRBV10-3 | . | 14 | TRBD1 | CAISDLQGNQPQHF | TGTGCCATCAGTGATTTACAGGGGAATCAGCCCCAGCATTTT
TRBJ2-5 | TRBV6-1 | once | 17 | TRBD1 | CASSVFPRQGLEETQYF | TGTGCCAGCAGTGTGTTCCCCAGACAGGGGTTGGAAGAGACCCAGTACTTC
TRBJ2-5 | TRBV11-2 | . | 14 | . | CASSLDRLAETQYF | TGTGCCAGCAGCTTAGATCGCCTAGCGGAGACCCAGTACTTC
TRBJ2-3 | TRBV7-3 | . | 17 | TRBD2 | CASSLTGTIRSTDTQYF | TGTGCCAGCAGCTTAACCGGGACTATCCGTAGCACAGATACGCAGTATTTT
TRBJ1-5 | TRBV20-1 | few | 16 | . | CSASAGTLQPNQPQHF | TGCAGTGCTAGTGCCGGGACTCTCCAACCCAATCAGCCCCAGCATTTT
TRBJ1-5 | TRBV7-2 | . | 12 | . | CASSFNNQPQHF | TGTGCCAGCAGCTTCAATAATCAGCCCCAGCATTTT
TRBJ2-7 | TRBV7-9 | few | 12 | . | CASSFQSYEQYF | TGTGCCAGCAGCTTCCAGTCCTACGAGCAGTACTTC
TRBJ1-2 | TRBV9 | . | 14 | TRBD1 | CASSAGQGRYGYTF | TGTGCCAGCAGCGCCGGACAGGGGCGGTATGGCTACACCTTC
TRBJ1-5 | TRBV3-1/TRBV3-2 | . | 15 | TRBD1 | CASSVNGQDHQPQHF | TGTGCCAGCAGCGTGAATGGACAGGATCATCAGCCCCAGCATTTT
TRBJ2-4 | TRBV19 | . | 13 | TRBD1 | CASRTDRADIQYF | TGTGCCAGTAGGACGGACAGGGCCGACATTCAGTACTTC
TRBJ1-1 | TRBV6-5 | . | 13 | . | CASRTIGTPEAFF | TGTGCCAGCAGGACCATCGGGACACCTGAAGCTTTCTTT
TRBJ2-3 | TRBV25-1 | . | 16 | TRBD1 | CASSEGTGRRWDTQYF | TGTGCCAGCAGTGAGGGGACAGGGAGGAGGTGGGATACGCAGTATTTT
TRBJ2-3 | TRBV19 | . | 15 | TRBD2 | CASSDTSGHTDTQYF | TGTGCCAGTAGCGATACTAGCGGACACACAGATACGCAGTATTTT
TRBJ2-1 | TRBV2 | . | 17 | TRBD2 | CASSFGPSGRTYNEQFF | TGTGCCAGCAGTTTCGGCCCTAGCGGGAGGACTTACAATGAGCAGTTCTTC
TRBJ1-1 | TRBV19 | . | 13 | . | CASIMTGNTEAFF | TGTGCCAGTATTATGACGGGGAACACTGAAGCTTTCTTT
TRBJ2-2 | TRBV3-1/TRBV3-2 | . | 17 | . | CASSQTHRVGIAGELFF | TGTGCCAGCAGCCAAACCCACAGGGTGGGGATAGCCGGGGAGCTGTTTTTT
TRBJ1-5 | TRBV3-1/TRBV3-2 | . | 14 | . | CASSPTTANQPQHF | TGTGCCAGCAGCCCAACTACGGCGAATCAGCCCCAGCATTTT
TRBJ2-3 | TRBV10-3 | once | 16 | TRBD2 | CAISDPSGRAVDTQYF | TGTGCCATCAGTGATCCTAGCGGGAGGGCGGTAGATACGCAGTATTTT
TRBJ1-1 | TRBV18 | . | 14 | . | CASSPNSMNTEAFF | TGTGCCAGCTCACCAAACAGCATGAACACTGAAGCTTTCTTT
TRBJ1-1 | TRBV5-4 | . | 13 | . | CASSLGAFGEAFF | TGTGCCAGCAGCTTGGGGGCCTTCGGTGAAGCTTTCTTT
TRBJ1-2 | TRBV13 | . | 16 | . | CASSLEGEWANYGYTF | TGTGCCAGCAGCTTAGAGGGAGAATGGGCTAACTATGGCTACACCTTC
TRBJ2-5 | TRBV5-4 | . | 15 | TRBD2 | CASSFLAGGGETQYF | TGTGCCAGCAGCTTCCTAGCGGGAGGCGGAGAGACCCAGTACTTC
TRBJ1-1 | TRBV29-1 | . | 16 | . | CSVGREPGQPNTEAFF | TGCAGCGTTGGACGGGAACCGGGACAACCGAACACTGAAGCTTTCTTT
TRBJ2-7 | TRBV14 | . | 17 | TRBD2 | CASSQDRGLAAGYEQYF | TGTGCCAGCAGCCAAGACAGGGGACTAGCGGCGGGCTACGAGCAGTACTTC
TRBJ2-3 | TRBV9 | . | 15 | . | CASSTWTASTDTQYF | TGTGCCAGCAGCACTTGGACAGCTAGCACAGATACGCAGTATTTT
TRBJ2-1 | TRBV29-1 | . | 15 | . | CSVDFGERLGNEQFF | TGCAGCGTAGATTTTGGGGAGCGACTCGGGAATGAGCAGTTCTTC
TRBJ2-5 | TRBV28 | . | 15 | TRBD2 | CASSLSGGLQETQYF | TGTGCCAGCAGTTTAAGCGGGGGACTCCAAGAGACCCAGTACTTC